These 12 T cell receptor beta chains share one sample of origin, sequenced in a study of cytotoxic CD8 clonotypes in ibrutinib-treated CLL. Profiled with immunoSEQ multiplex PCR; TCRdb holds only in-frame clones, not every one. Of roughly 190,000 clones listed, about 72% are singletons. This specimen was PBMCs, taken after 24 months of ibrutinib treatment. These TCRs come from a human donor with chronic lymphocytic leukemia.

The chain is built from TRBV5-1 and TRBJ2-1; 16 bases align to TRBD2. V shed 4 bases, J shed 8 bases, and the junction held 9 bases outside the gene matches. CDR3 length equals 17 residues. From germline, CDR1 is SGHRS and CDR2 YFSETQ. The CDR3 here is CASSQGLAGGPGDEQFF. DNA for the CDR3: TGCGCCAGCAGCCAGGGACTAGCGGGAGGGCCCGGGGATGAGCAGTTCTTC.

CDR3 amino acids: CASSLRRGTEAFF. The CDR3 DNA is TGTGCCAGCAGTTTAAGGAGGGGCACTGAAGCTTTCTTT. The rearrangement joins TRBV27 to TRBJ1-1; TRBD1 might be the D (5 bases). The CDR3 runs to 13 residues. V lost 2 bases to trimming and J lost 4 bases, with 8 bases between them. Germline-derived CDR1 and CDR2 are MNHEY and SMNVEV (reference sequence).

This chain connects TRBV6-1 to TRBJ1-2; unclear D gene. Germline CDR1 and CDR2: MNHNS and SASEGT. V lost 7 bases and J 0 bases, leaving 3 bases between the germline ends. This CDR3 has 11 amino acids. Written as DNA, the CDR3 is TGTGCCAGCACAGCTAACTATGGCTACACCTTC. This encodes CASTANYGYTF.

The chain is built from TRBV6-1 and TRBJ2-7; 7 bases are shared with TRBD1. The V segment lost 7 bases and the J segment 12 bases; nucleotides outside the gene matches: 15. CDR1 and CDR2 (germline): MNHNS, SASEGT. The CDR3 length is 13 residues. CDR3 bases: TGTGCCAGCAAGGGGACAGCTACGGCCCTTTTGTACTTC. Translation: CASKGTATALLYF.

The chain couples TRBV6-6 to TRBJ2-1, with D uncertain. CDR1 is MNHNY, CDR2 SVGAGI, per germline (reference sequence). Trimming stripped 9 bases from V and 1 base from J, with 7 bases between. CDR3 length equals 12 residues. CDR3 nucleotide sequence: TGTGCCAGTGGTGGTTCCTACAATGAGCAGTTCTTC. It is translated as CASGGSYNEQFF.

This clone came up a few times. V is TRBV28 and J is TRBJ2-5, with 7 bases lining up with TRBD1. V lost 2 bases, J lost 1 base, and 4 bases stayed unmatched. The CDR3 totals 15 residues. Germline V gene data show CDR1 as MDHEN and CDR2 as SYDVKM. The CDR3 sequence: CASSLAGGGQETQYF. The DNA of the CDR3 is TGTGCCAGCAGTTTAGCAGGGGGTGGCCAAGAGACCCAGTACTTC.

The V and J genes are TRBV13 and TRBJ2-7; 8 positions match TRBD1. CDR1 is PRHDT and CDR2 is FYEKMQ in the germline V gene (reference sequence). The CDR3 is made up of 14 amino acids. V lost 6 bases and J lost 4; bases outside the gene matches: 8. This chain's CDR3 is CASRGSTGGYEQYF. In DNA, the CDR3 is TGTGCCAGCAGGGGAAGTACAGGGGGATACGAGCAGTACTTC.

The rearrangement uses TRBV19 and TRBJ2-6, with D possibly being TRBD2 (6 bases). V was pared by 4 bases and J by 4 bases, with 17 bases between. The V gene's germline CDR1 is LNHDA and CDR2 SQIVND (reference sequence). The CDR3 totals 17 residues. CDR3 amino acids: CASSTSRTSSGANVLTF. The DNA for the CDR3 is TGTGCCAGTAGTACCAGCAGAACTAGCTCGGGGGCCAACGTCCTGACTTTC.

V gene TRBV4-2 combines with J gene TRBJ2-1; TRBD1 aligns across 8 bases. Germline CDR1 and CDR2: LGHNA and YNFKEQ. The junction had 6 bases not matched to a gene; V was cut back by 0 bases and J by 8 bases. This CDR3 region has 15 residues. This CDR3 is CASSQDWQGADEQFF. The CDR3 DNA is TGTGCCAGCAGCCAAGATTGGCAGGGGGCAGATGAGCAGTTCTTC.

The chain couples TRBV18 to TRBJ1-2, with 7 bases that match TRBD1. CDR3 size: 15 residues. Germline lookup yields CDR1 KGHSH and CDR2 LQKENI. The J segment lost 4 bases and the V segment lost 3 bases, leaving 8 bases of the junction unmatched. The CDR3 sequence: CASSPTGTDSYGYTF. The CDR3 DNA reads TGTGCCAGCTCACCGACCGGGACAGACTCCTATGGCTACACCTTC.

The V call is TRBV30, the J call TRBJ2-2, with D possibly called TRBD1 or TRBD2 (5 bases each). The CDR3 consists of 15 residues. The V end lost 0 bases, the J end lost 7 bases, and 15 bases lay between the germline ends. Germline CDR1 reads GTSNPN; CDR2 reads SVGIG (reference sequence). The CDR3 nucleotides read TGTGCCTGGAGTGTAGGTCCCTCAGGGAGCGGGGAGCTGTTTTTT. It specifies CAWSVGPSGSGELFF.

The gene calls are TRBV5-1 and TRBJ2-2; D call uncertain. This CDR3 is built from 16 residues. CDR1 SGHRS and CDR2 YFSETQ come from the germline V gene. V was trimmed by 2 bases and J by 6 bases, leaving 17 bases between them. The CDR3 protein is CASSFWTASNSGELFF. The CDR3 DNA is TGCGCCAGCAGCTTTTGGACCGCATCAAACTCCGGGGAGCTGTTTTTT.